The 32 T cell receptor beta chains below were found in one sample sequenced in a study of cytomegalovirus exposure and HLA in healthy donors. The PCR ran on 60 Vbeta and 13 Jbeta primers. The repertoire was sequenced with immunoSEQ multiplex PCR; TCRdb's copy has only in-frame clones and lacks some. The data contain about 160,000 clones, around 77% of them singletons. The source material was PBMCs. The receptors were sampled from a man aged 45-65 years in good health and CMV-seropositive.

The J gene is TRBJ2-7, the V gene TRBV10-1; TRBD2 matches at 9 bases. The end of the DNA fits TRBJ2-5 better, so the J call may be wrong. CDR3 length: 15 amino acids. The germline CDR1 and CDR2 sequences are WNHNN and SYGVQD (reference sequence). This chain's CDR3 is CASSPIAGAGETQYF. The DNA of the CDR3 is TGCGCCAGCAGTCCAATAGCGGGGGCTGGAGAGACCCAGTACTTC.

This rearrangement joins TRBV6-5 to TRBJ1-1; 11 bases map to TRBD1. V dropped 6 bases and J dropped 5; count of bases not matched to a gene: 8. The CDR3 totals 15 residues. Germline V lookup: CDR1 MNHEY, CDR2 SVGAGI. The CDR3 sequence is CASRGDRGIWTEAFF. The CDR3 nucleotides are TGTGCCAGCAGGGGGGACAGGGGGATCTGGACTGAAGCTTTCTTT.

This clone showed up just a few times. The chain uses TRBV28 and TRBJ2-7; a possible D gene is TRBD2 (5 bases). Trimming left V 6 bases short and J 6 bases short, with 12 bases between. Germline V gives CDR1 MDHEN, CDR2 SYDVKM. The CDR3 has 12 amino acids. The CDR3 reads CASRASLGEQYF. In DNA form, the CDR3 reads TGTGCCAGCAGAGCTAGCCTGGGCGAGCAGTACTTC.

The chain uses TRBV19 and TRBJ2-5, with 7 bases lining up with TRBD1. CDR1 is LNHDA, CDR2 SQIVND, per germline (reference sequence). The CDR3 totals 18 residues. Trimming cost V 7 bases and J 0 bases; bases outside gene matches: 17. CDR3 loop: CASTRGGRAPMYQETQYF. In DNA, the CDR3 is TGTGCCAGTACCCGAGGGGGCAGGGCCCCGATGTACCAAGAGACCCAGTACTTC.

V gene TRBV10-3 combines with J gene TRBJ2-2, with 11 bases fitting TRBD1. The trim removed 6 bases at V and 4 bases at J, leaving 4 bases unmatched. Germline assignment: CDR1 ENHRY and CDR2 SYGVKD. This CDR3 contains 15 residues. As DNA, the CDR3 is TGTGCCATCAGGGAGGGACAGGGGGGCACCGGGGAGCTGTTTTTT. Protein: CAIREGQGGTGELFF.

The CDR3 DNA is TGTGCCAGCAGTGATGGACAGGGGGCGTGGGCTAACTATGGCTACACCTTC. Encoded protein: CASSDGQGAWANYGYTF. The chain carries TRBV25-1 and TRBJ1-2; TRBD1 aligns across 11 bases. Trimming took 3 bases from V and 0 from J; bases not matched to a gene: 6. The V gene's germline CDR1 is MGHDK and CDR2 SYGVNS. The CDR3 is made up of 17 amino acids.

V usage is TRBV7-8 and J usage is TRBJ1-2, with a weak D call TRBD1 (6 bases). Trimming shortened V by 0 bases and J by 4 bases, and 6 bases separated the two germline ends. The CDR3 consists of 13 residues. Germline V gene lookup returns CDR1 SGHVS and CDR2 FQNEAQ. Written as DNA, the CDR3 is TGTGCCAGCAGCTTAGCAGGGGGCTATGGCTACACCTTC. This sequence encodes CASSLAGGYGYTF.

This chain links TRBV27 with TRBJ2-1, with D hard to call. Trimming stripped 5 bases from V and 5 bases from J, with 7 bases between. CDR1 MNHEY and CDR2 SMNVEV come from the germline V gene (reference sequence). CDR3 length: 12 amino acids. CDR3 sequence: CASSPRNNEQFF. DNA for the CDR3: TGTGCCAGCAGTCCGCGTAACAATGAGCAGTTCTTC.

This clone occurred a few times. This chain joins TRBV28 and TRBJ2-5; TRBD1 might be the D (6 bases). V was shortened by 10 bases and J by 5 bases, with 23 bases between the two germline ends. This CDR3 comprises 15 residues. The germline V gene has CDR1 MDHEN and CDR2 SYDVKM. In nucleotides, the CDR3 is TGTGCCACCCTACCGGGACATCTCGGACGGGAGACCCAGTACTTC. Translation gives CATLPGHLGRETQYF.

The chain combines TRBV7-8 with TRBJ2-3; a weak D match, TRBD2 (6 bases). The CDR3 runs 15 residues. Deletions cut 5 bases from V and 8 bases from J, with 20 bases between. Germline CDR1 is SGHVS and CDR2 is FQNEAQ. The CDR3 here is CASSEGLHKLGTQYF. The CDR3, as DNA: TGTGCCAGCAGCGAGGGACTTCACAAACTCGGTACGCAGTATTTT.

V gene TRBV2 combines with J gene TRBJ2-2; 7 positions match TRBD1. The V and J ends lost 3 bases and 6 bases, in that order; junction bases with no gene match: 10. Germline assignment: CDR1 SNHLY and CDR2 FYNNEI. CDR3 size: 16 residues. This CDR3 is CASSELGQRPAGELFF. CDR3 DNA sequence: TGTGCCAGCAGTGAGTTGGGACAGAGGCCAGCCGGGGAGCTGTTTTTT.

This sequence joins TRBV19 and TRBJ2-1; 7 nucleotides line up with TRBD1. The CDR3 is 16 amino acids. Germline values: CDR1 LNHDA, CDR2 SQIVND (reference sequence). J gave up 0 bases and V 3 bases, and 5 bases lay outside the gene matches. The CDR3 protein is CASSIGQVTSYNEQFF. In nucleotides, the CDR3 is TGTGCCAGTAGTATTGGACAGGTTACCTCCTACAATGAGCAGTTCTTC.

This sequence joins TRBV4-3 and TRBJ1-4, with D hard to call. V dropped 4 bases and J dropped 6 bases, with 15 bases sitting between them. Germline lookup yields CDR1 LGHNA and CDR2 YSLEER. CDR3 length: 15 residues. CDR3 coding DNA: TGCGCCAGCAGCCCTCAAGGGTCGGGATATGAAAAACTGTTTTTT. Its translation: CASSPQGSGYEKLFF.

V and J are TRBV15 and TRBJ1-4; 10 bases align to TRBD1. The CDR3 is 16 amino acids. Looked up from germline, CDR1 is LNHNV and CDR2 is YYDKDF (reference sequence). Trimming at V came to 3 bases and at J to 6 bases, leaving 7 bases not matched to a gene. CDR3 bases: TGTGCCACCAGCAGGCTGTCTGGGACAGGGGATGAAAAACTGTTTTTT. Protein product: CATSRLSGTGDEKLFF.

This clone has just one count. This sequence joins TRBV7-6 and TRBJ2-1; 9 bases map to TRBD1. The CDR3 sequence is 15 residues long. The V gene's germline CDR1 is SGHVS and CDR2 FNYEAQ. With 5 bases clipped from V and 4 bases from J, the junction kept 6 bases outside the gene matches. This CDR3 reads CASSQTGGLYNEQFF. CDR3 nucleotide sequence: TGTGCCAGCAGCCAGACAGGGGGGCTATACAATGAGCAGTTCTTC.

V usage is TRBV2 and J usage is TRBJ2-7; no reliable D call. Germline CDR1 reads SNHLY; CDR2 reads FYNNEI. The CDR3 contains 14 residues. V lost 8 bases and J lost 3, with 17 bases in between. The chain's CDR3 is CASRRIQGHYEQYF. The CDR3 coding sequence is TGTGCCAGCCGGAGAATCCAAGGCCACTACGAGCAGTACTTC.

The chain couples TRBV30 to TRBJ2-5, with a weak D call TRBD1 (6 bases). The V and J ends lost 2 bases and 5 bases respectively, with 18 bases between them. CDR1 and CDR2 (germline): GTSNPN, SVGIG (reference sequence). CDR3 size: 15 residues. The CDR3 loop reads CAWSPDRPTWETQYF. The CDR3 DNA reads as TGTGCCTGGAGTCCCGACAGGCCTACTTGGGAGACCCAGTACTTC.

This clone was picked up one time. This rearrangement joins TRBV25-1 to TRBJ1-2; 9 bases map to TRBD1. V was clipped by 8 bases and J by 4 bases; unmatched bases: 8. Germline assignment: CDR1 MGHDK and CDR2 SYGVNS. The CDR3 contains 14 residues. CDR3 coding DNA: TGTGCCAGCCTTCCCGGACAGGGGACCTATGGCTACACCTTC. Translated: CASLPGQGTYGYTF.

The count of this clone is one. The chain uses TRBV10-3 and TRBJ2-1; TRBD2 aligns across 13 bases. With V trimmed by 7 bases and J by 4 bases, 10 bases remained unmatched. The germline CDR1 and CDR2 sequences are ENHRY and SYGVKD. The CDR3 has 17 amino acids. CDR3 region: CAITPGGLAGRYNEQFF. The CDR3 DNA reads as TGTGCCATCACCCCCGGGGGACTAGCGGGGAGGTACAATGAGCAGTTCTTC.

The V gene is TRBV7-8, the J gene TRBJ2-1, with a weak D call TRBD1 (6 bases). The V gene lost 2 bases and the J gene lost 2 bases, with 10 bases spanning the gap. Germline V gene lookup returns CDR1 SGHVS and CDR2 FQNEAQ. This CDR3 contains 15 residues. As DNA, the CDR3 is TGTGCCAGCAGCTTAATGAGGGGGACCTACAATGAGCAGTTCTTC. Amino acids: CASSLMRGTYNEQFF.

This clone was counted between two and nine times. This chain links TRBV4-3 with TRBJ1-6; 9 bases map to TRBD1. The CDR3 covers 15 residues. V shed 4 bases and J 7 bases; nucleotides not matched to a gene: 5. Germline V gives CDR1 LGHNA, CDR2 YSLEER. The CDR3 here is CASSRTGGSNSPLHF. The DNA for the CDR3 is TGCGCCAGCAGCCGAACAGGGGGCTCAAATTCACCCCTCCACTTT.

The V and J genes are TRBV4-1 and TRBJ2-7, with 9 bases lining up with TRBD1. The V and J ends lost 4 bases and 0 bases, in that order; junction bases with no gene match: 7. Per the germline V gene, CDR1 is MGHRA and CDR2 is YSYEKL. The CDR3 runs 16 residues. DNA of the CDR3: TGCGCCAGCAGCCTTGCCGGGACAGGGAGCTCCTACGAGCAGTACTTC. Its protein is CASSLAGTGSSYEQYF.

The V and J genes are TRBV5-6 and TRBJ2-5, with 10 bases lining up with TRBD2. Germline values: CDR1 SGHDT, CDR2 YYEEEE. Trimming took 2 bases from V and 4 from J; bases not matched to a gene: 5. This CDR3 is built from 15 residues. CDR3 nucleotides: TGTGCCAGCAGCTTAGCGGGGGGGCGGGGAGAGACCCAGTACTTC. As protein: CASSLAGGRGETQYF.

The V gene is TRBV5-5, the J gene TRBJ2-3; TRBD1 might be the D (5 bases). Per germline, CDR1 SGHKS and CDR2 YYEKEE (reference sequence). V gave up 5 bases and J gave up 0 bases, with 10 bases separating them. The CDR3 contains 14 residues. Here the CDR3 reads CASRKTDSTDTQYF. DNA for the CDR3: TGTGCCAGCAGGAAGACAGACAGCACAGATACGCAGTATTTT.

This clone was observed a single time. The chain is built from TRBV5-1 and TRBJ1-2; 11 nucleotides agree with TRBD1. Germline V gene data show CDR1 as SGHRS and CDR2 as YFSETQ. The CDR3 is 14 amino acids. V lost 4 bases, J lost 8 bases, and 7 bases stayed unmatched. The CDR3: CASSPGQGAKGYTF. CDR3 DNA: TGCGCCAGCAGCCCAGGACAGGGGGCGAAGGGCTACACCTTC.

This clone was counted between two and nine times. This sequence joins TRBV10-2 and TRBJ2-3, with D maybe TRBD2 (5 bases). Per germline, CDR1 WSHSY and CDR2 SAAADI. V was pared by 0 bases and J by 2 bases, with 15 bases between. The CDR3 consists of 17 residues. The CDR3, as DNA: TGCGCCAGCAGTGAGTCGGGGAGCGGCCTACTCACAGATACGCAGTATTTT. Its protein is CASSESGSGLLTDTQYF.

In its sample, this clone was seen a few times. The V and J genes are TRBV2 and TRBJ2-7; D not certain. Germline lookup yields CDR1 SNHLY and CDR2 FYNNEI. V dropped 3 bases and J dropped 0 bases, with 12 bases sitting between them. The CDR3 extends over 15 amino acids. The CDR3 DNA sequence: TGTGCCAGCAGTGATAACGCGTATAGCTCCTACGAGCAGTACTTC. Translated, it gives CASSDNAYSSYEQYF.

DNA of the CDR3: TGTGCCAGCAGCTCCCAGGACAGGGGGCTCAATTCACCCCTCCACTTT. It codes for CASSSQDRGLNSPLHF. The chain joins TRBV9 to TRBJ1-6; 11 bases match TRBD1. CDR3 length equals 16 residues. Germline V gene lookup returns CDR1 SGDLS and CDR2 YYNGEE. V shed 4 bases, J shed 7 bases, and the junction held 7 bases outside the gene matches.

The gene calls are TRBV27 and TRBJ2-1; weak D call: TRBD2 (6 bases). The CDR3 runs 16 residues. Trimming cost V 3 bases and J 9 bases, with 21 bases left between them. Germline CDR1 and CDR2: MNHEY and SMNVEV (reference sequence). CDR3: CASSFWSSGPNSEQFF. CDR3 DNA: TGTGCCAGCAGTTTTTGGTCCAGCGGGCCCAATAGTGAGCAGTTCTTC.

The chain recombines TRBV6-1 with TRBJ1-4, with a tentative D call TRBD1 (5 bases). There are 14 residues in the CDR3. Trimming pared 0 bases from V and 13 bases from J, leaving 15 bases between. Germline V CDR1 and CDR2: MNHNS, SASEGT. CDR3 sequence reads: CASSEAGTNDRLFF. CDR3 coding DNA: TGTGCCAGCAGTGAAGCCGGGACTAATGATAGACTGTTTTTT.

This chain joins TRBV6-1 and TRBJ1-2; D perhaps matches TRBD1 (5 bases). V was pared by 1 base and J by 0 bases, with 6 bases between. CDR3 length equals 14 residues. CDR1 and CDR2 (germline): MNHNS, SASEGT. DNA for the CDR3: TGTGCCAGCAGTGAAGGGACACCTAACTATGGCTACACCTTC. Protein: CASSEGTPNYGYTF.

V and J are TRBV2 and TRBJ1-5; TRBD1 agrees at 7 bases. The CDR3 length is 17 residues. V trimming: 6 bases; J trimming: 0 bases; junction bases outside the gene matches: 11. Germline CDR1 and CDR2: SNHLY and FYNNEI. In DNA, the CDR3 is TGTGCCAGCAGCGCCCCGGGGACAGACTATAGCAATCAGCCCCAGCATTTT. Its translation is CASSAPGTDYSNQPQHF.